Listed below are T cell receptor beta chains from one sample, sequenced in a study of cytomegalovirus exposure and HLA in healthy donors. The assay was immunoSEQ multiplex PCR, and TCRdb's table has in-frame clones only and misses some. The sample lists 150,000 to 200,000 clones; around 82% were seen once. The specimen was PBMCs. These receptors all come from a young man in good health and CMV-seropositive. CDR3s leave out the opening cysteine and the closing phenylalanine or tryptophan.

j_call	v_call	cdr3_aa
TRBJ2-6	TRBV6-1	ASSDSGANVLT
TRBJ2-7	TRBV7-9	ASSLVDRGLYEQY
TRBJ1-2	TRBV2	ASNSGRNYGYT
TRBJ1-2	TRBV4-3	ASSQESRGDYGYT
TRBJ2-7	TRBV7-9	ASSTPTSGRSSYEQY
TRBJ2-2	TRBV29-1	SGRGGGDTGELF
TRBJ1-1	TRBV7-9	ASSPPRQANTEAF
TRBJ2-7	TRBV28	ASRAGTLSSYEQY
TRBJ2-7	TRBV30	AWTSGGSYEQY
TRBJ2-3	TRBV19	ASSPGLAGHSDTQY
TRBJ2-3	TRBV7-9	ASSPLAGGTDTQY
TRBJ2-7	TRBV25-1	ASSEGTGVPEQY
TRBJ2-6	TRBV7-6	ASSLRGGAGANVLT
TRBJ2-6	TRBV4-3	ASSQDSSGANVLT
TRBJ1-3	TRBV28	ASIPLRDANTIY
TRBJ1-5	TRBV21-1	ASSKEDGGPCDQPQH
TRBJ2-5	TRBV28	ASRSWGPGETQY
TRBJ2-7	TRBV12-5	ASGSGSYEQY
TRBJ2-7	TRBV11-1	ASSLVGLAGLLYEQY
TRBJ2-1	TRBV11-3	ASSGAGEDEQF
TRBJ1-5	TRBV19	ASSQTGGNQPQH
TRBJ2-5	TRBV6-5	ASSYSPLLPGTQY
TRBJ2-7	TRBV9	ASSVASAGRTYEQY
TRBJ2-1	TRBV7-3	ASSLWPPGPRNNEQF
TRBJ2-2	TRBV9	ASSPGLAGSWNTGELF
TRBJ2-2	TRBV6-1	ASSERTGGSTGELF
TRBJ1-5	TRBV4-1	ASSQHGTVNQPQH
TRBJ1-2	TRBV2	ASSEGQGALSYT
TRBJ2-7	TRBV7-6	ASSLEWDSSYEQY
TRBJ1-1	TRBV28	ASSPQGAGLEAF
TRBJ2-1	TRBV2	ASSERASGVFLLF
TRBJ2-7	TRBV14	ASSPLAGGYEQY
TRBJ2-1	TRBV9	ASRGTSNEQF
TRBJ2-7	TRBV5-1	ASSPRTSGRTGEQY
TRBJ2-3	TRBV30	AWSVLSLGTDTQY
TRBJ1-5	TRBV28	ASSREAPQH
TRBJ1-2	TRBV28	ASSLQTGGYGYT
TRBJ2-7	TRBV28	ASSLRGGADEQY
TRBJ2-7	TRBV5-1	ASSFTTTSGVYEQY
TRBJ1-1	TRBV6-5	ASSLEGGAKTEAF
TRBJ1-1	TRBV19	ASSTDRDGEAF
TRBJ1-2	TRBV18	ASSPGQARANYGYT
TRBJ2-7	TRBV5-1	ASSAGTAYEQY
TRBJ2-3	TRBV6-5	ASTPGGLSTDTQY
TRBJ2-2	TRBV5-8	ASSFGRGELF
TRBJ2-7	TRBV7-2	ASSFRDTTYEQY
TRBJ2-7	TRBV7-6	ASSFAGTGTFYEQY